This T cell receptor (beta chain) was recorded in a study of blood T cells in healthy people across ages. For the study at large: Every two T cells gave about one barcoded beta molecule via template switching.

After removal of 1 base from V and 2 bases from J, the junction contained 2 bases not matched to a gene. The CDR3 has 15 residues. Germline-derived CDR1 and CDR2 are SGHRS and YFSETQ. General observations from the study: Compared with aged donors, long-lived donors showed fewer expanded clones, suggesting selection. Bulk PBMC profiling left naive and antigen-experienced comparisons inconclusive.

Primers used in a second PCR of about 6 to 11 cycles were a sample-barcoded 5' primer and a J-beta primer mix. Via MiXCR, TCRdb re-called the 5' RACE reads, giving one row per CDR3 protein. The sample holds about 780,000 distinct CDR3 sequences, about 45% seen once. This clonotype was seen ten or more times. Its specificity is unknown. This chain uses TRBV5-1 with TRBJ2-5, with 10 bases lining up with TRBD2. The sequencing input was blood. This TCR came from an elderly man in good health. The CDR3 loop reads CASSLTSGIQETQYF. CDR3 nucleotide sequence: TGCGCCAGCAGCTTGACTAGCGGGATACAAGAGACCCAGTACTTC.